Listed below are T cell receptor beta chains from one sample, sequenced in a study of molecular identifiers for immune sequencing clone quantification. MiXCR was run by TCRdb on the PCR reads, yielding one entry per CDR3 protein. The sample contains nearly 2,500 distinct CDR3 sequences, roughly 18% of which appear only once. Sequenced input: naive CD8+ T cells from blood, with Jurkat cell RNA spiked in. The source of these receptors is a human donor in good health. Some libraries in this study had Jurkat cell RNA spiked in. The CDR3 runs from the conserved cysteine through the conserved F or W. A D gene is named only where the DNA matches it firmly. Some rows have no size entry. The others give once, few or many, or a class for an expanded clone.

>TRBJ2-3|TRBD1|medium-sized|13|TRBV6-5
TGTGCCAGCAGTAAACGACAGGGGGATACGCAGTATTTT
CASSKRQGDTQYF
>TRBJ2-1|NA|medium-sized|15|TRBV9
TGTGCCAGCAGCGTAGGCGGGGCCGGGCGAAATGAGCAGTTCTTC
CASSVGGAGRNEQFF
>TRBJ2-3|TRBD1|medium-sized|18|TRBV7-3
TGTGCCAGCAGCCTCCGACCGACAGGGAAGATTGGCACAGATACGCAGTATTTT
CASSLRPTGKIGTDTQYF
>TRBJ2-7|NA|NA|14|TRBV7-9
TGTGCCAGCAGCTCCGACAGGTATCTTTACGAGCAGTACTTC
CASSSDRYLYEQYF
>TRBJ2-5|NA|large|14|TRBV27
TGTGCCAGCAGTTTAGCCAGCGTAGGAGAGACCCAGTACTTC
CASSLASVGETQYF
>TRBJ2-7|TRBD2|few|18|TRBV13
TGTGCCAGCAGCTTAGGCCTCTGGGGACTAGCGGGAGTACACGAGCAGTACTTC
CASSLGLWGLAGVHEQYF
>TRBJ2-1|NA|medium-sized|11|TRBV7-9
TGTGCCAGCAGCTTCCGGAATGAGCAGTTCTTC
CASSFRNEQFF
>TRBJ2-2|TRBD2|NA|16|TRBV29-1
TGCAGCGTTGTGTTTAGCGGGAGGGCCCGGAGCGGGGAGCTGTTTTTT
CSVVFSGRARSGELFF
>TRBJ2-3|NA|NA|15|TRBV2
TGTGCCAGCAGTGAATCCGGGAGTGGCGCAGATACGCAGTATTTT
CASSESGSGADTQYF
>TRBJ2-5|NA|NA|15|TRBV11-2
TGTGCCAGCAGCTTAGAAGCGACTAGCCAAGAGACCCAGTACTTC
CASSLEATSQETQYF
>TRBJ2-1|NA|once|13|TRBV10-3
TGTGCCATCAGTGAGTCTTGGGGCAATGAGCAGTTCTTC
CAISESWGNEQFF
>TRBJ2-5|NA|medium-sized|13|TRBV11-2
TGTGCCAGCAGCTTAGCAGGAGGAGAGACCCAGTACTTC
CASSLAGGETQYF
>TRBJ2-1|NA|medium-sized|12|TRBV24-1
TGTGCCACCAGTGATTTTGGCGATGAGCAGTTCTTC
CATSDFGDEQFF
>TRBJ1-5|TRBD1|medium-sized|15|TRBV7-9
TGTGCCAGCAGCGGGACAGGGGCTGGAAATCAGCCCCAGCATTTT
CASSGTGAGNQPQHF
>TRBJ1-1|NA|medium-sized|13|TRBV6-2/TRBV6-3
TGTGCCAGCAAAGATTTGGCGGTTAAAGAAGCTTTCTTT
CASKDLAVKEAFF
>TRBJ2-1|NA|medium-sized|17|TRBV19
TGTGCCAGTAGCCACCCTTCGGTTGGCGGAGGGGTTAATGAGCAGTTCTTC
CASSHPSVGGGVNEQFF
>TRBJ2-2|NA|few|12|TRBV29-1
TGCAGCGTTGAAGATCTGTCCGGGGAGCTGTTTTTT
CSVEDLSGELFF
>TRBJ2-2|NA|medium-sized|14|TRBV28
TGTGCCAGCAGTTTGGGGCCGTCCGCCGGGGAGCTGTTTTTT
CASSLGPSAGELFF
>TRBJ2-3|NA|few|18|TRBV18
TGTGCCAGCTCACCACAACCAACTAGACCGACAGTGGGTATGGCGCAGTATTTT
CASSPQPTRPTVGMAQYF
>TRBJ2-7|TRBD1|medium-sized|15|TRBV13
TGTGCCAGCAGAGCCGCGGGGGGACAGGGGTACGAGCAGTACTTC
CASRAAGGQGYEQYF
>TRBJ2-1|NA|medium-sized|12|TRBV7-9
TGTGCCAGCAGCTTTGGGGTGGGTGAGCAGTTCTTC
CASSFGVGEQFF
>TRBJ2-7|NA|medium-sized|13|TRBV28
TGTGCCAGCAGTTTTACCGGGCCCTACGAGCAGTACTTC
CASSFTGPYEQYF
>TRBJ2-5|TRBD2|medium-sized|17|TRBV9
TGTGCCAGCAGCGATCGGACTAGCGGGGGCGGCCCAGAGACCCAGTACTTC
CASSDRTSGGGPETQYF
>TRBJ2-1|NA|medium-sized|14|TRBV5-5
TGTGCCAGCAGCTTTCATCCCGGGTTCGATGAGCAGTTCTTC
CASSFHPGFDEQFF
>TRBJ2-7|NA|large|15|TRBV7-2
TGTGCCAGCAGCTTAGAGCGGACACCCTCCTACGAGCAGTACTTC
CASSLERTPSYEQYF
>TRBJ2-5|NA|medium-sized|14|TRBV21-1
TGTGCCAGCAGCAGGGGACTCAAGGCCGAGACCCAGTACTTC
CASSRGLKAETQYF
>TRBJ2-1|NA|medium-sized|15|TRBV2
TGTGCCATCCTCTTAGTAGCCCCCTCCTACAATGAGCAGTTCTTC
CAILLVAPSYNEQFF
>TRBJ2-1|TRBD2|medium-sized|15|TRBV10-3
TGTGCCATCATGAGCGGGAATGGGAGGTACAATGAGCAGTTCTTC
CAIMSGNGRYNEQFF
>TRBJ1-2|NA|medium-sized|17|TRBV6-1
TGTGCCAGCAGTGAACTTATCCGGGCCGCTCTTTTCTATGGCTACACCTTC
CASSELIRAALFYGYTF
>TRBJ2-5|NA|medium-sized|14|TRBV7-8
TGTGCCAGCAGACCGCAGGGCGGACAAGAGACCCAGTACTTC
CASRPQGGQETQYF
>TRBJ2-7|TRBD1|medium-sized|12|TRBV12-3/TRBV12-4
TGTGCCAGCAGTTTTCAGGGGGTTGAGCAGTACTTC
CASSFQGVEQYF
>TRBJ2-2|TRBD2|medium-sized|14|TRBV7-9
TGTGCCAGCAGCTTACTAGCGGGACCCGGGGAGCTGTTTTTT
CASSLLAGPGELFF
>TRBJ2-1|TRBD2|medium-sized|15|TRBV20-1
TGCAGTGCTAGAGATCTAGGCGGGAGCAACAATGAGCAGTTCTTC
CSARDLGGSNNEQFF
>TRBJ2-2|TRBD2|medium-sized|14|TRBV4-3
TGCGCCAGCAGCCTAGGACTAGTATCCGGGGAGCTGTTTTTT
CASSLGLVSGELFF
>TRBJ2-3|TRBD2|medium-sized|17|TRBV12-3/TRBV12-4
TGTGCCAGCAGTTTTTTACGGCTAGCGGGGAGCACAGATACGCAGTATTTT
CASSFLRLAGSTDTQYF